A selection of T cell receptor beta chains follows, all from one sample in a study of CD8+ T cells in alopecia areata. Only in-frame clones appear in the TCRdb table, and some are missing; sequencing was by immunoSEQ multiplex PCR. The top ten clones hold roughly 6.5% of a sample with over 120,000 clones, roughly 64% of them seen once. The sample in question was CD4+ T cells sorted from blood, obtained at week 0. These receptors were collected from a human donor with alopecia areata. The CDR3 runs from the conserved cysteine through the conserved F or W. A D gene is named only where the DNA matches it firmly. Only some rows state a clone size, as once, few, many or a class for expanded clones.

D gene: NA; clone size: NA; J gene: TRBJ1-1; CDR3 length: 14; V gene: TRBV5-1; CDR3 DNA: TGCGCCAGCTCCCCACCCGGCAGCAACACTGAAGCTTTCTTT; CDR3 protein: CASSPPGSNTEAFF
D gene: NA; clone size: NA; J gene: TRBJ2-7; CDR3 length: 16; V gene: TRBV18; CDR3 DNA: TGTGCCAGCTCACCAAAAGGCCCAGGGATAACCTACGAGCAGTACTTC; CDR3 protein: CASSPKGPGITYEQYF
D gene: NA; clone size: NA; J gene: TRBJ1-1; CDR3 length: 14; V gene: TRBV30; CDR3 DNA: TGTGCCTGGAGTGTACTTACGCCTCGCACTGAAGCTTTCTTT; CDR3 protein: CAWSVLTPRTEAFF
D gene: NA; clone size: NA; J gene: TRBJ2-3; CDR3 length: 16; V gene: TRBV5-1; CDR3 DNA: TGCGCCAGCAGCTTGGGTACAGGAAGGAGGACAGATACGCAGTATTTT; CDR3 protein: CASSLGTGRRTDTQYF
D gene: NA; clone size: NA; J gene: TRBJ2-4; CDR3 length: 15; V gene: TRBV6-5; CDR3 DNA: TGTGCCAGCAGGGGGGACGCAGGGACTGGGAACATTCAGTACTTC; CDR3 protein: CASRGDAGTGNIQYF
D gene: TRBD2; clone size: NA; J gene: TRBJ2-7; CDR3 length: 16; V gene: TRBV30; CDR3 DNA: TGTGCCTGGAGTACAAGGTGGCGGGGGGGAGCCTACGAGCAGTACTTC; CDR3 protein: CAWSTRWRGGAYEQYF
D gene: NA; clone size: NA; J gene: TRBJ2-1; CDR3 length: 11; V gene: TRBV20-1; CDR3 DNA: TGCAGTGCTAGATCGCTCAATGAGCAGTTCTTC; CDR3 protein: CSARSLNEQFF
D gene: NA; clone size: NA; J gene: TRBJ2-3; CDR3 length: 17; V gene: TRBV5-1; CDR3 DNA: TGCGCCAGCAGCTTCTCACGGCGGGGGCCAACCACAGATACGCAGTATTTT; CDR3 protein: CASSFSRRGPTTDTQYF
D gene: TRBD2; clone size: NA; J gene: TRBJ2-3; CDR3 length: 15; V gene: TRBV7-2; CDR3 DNA: TGTGCCAGCAGGCTACCGGGACTAGCGGGGGATACGCAGTATTTT; CDR3 protein: CASRLPGLAGDTQYF
D gene: NA; clone size: NA; J gene: TRBJ1-2; CDR3 length: 14; V gene: TRBV30; CDR3 DNA: TGTGCACTCTCACGGGTACAATCGGACTATGGCTACACCTTC; CDR3 protein: CALSRVQSDYGYTF
D gene: NA; clone size: few; J gene: TRBJ2-7; CDR3 length: 14; V gene: TRBV30; CDR3 DNA: TGTGCCTGGAGCGATGACAGCGTCGCCTACGAGCAGTACTTC; CDR3 protein: CAWSDDSVAYEQYF
D gene: TRBD2; clone size: NA; J gene: TRBJ2-3; CDR3 length: 14; V gene: TRBV30; CDR3 DNA: TGTGCCTGGAGTGTACGCGGGGGGACAGATACGCAGTATTTT; CDR3 protein: CAWSVRGGTDTQYF
D gene: NA; clone size: once; J gene: TRBJ2-7; CDR3 length: 13; V gene: TRBV7-8; CDR3 DNA: TGTGCCAGCAGCTTATCCTCTAACTACGAGCAGTACTTC; CDR3 protein: CASSLSSNYEQYF
D gene: NA; clone size: few; J gene: TRBJ2-1; CDR3 length: 14; V gene: TRBV2; CDR3 DNA: TGTGCCAGCAGCGGGGCCGAGTGGGGCAATGAGCAGTTCTTC; CDR3 protein: CASSGAEWGNEQFF
D gene: TRBD1; clone size: NA; J gene: TRBJ1-5; CDR3 length: 14; V gene: TRBV27; CDR3 DNA: TGTGCCAGCAGCACTACAGGGGTCAATCAGCCCCAGCATTTT; CDR3 protein: CASSTTGVNQPQHF
D gene: NA; clone size: NA; J gene: TRBJ2-2; CDR3 length: 17; V gene: TRBV23-1; CDR3 DNA: TGCGCCAGCAGTATCACCGGGACGGCCGCGAACACCGGGGAGCTGTTTTTT; CDR3 protein: CASSITGTAANTGELFF
D gene: NA; clone size: NA; J gene: TRBJ2-1; CDR3 length: 13; V gene: TRBV11-2; CDR3 DNA: TGTGCCAGCAGCTTAGACAGGGTAAATGAGCAGTTCTTC; CDR3 protein: CASSLDRVNEQFF
D gene: TRBD1; clone size: NA; J gene: TRBJ1-5; CDR3 length: 14; V gene: TRBV5-1; CDR3 DNA: TGCGCCAGCAGCTCTGAGGGGGCAGGGCAGCCCCAGCATTTT; CDR3 protein: CASSSEGAGQPQHF
D gene: TRBD2; clone size: NA; J gene: TRBJ2-3; CDR3 length: 15; V gene: TRBV27; CDR3 DNA: TGTGCCAGCAGTAGAAGAACTAGCGGGGGAGATACGCAGTATTTT; CDR3 protein: CASSRRTSGGDTQYF
D gene: TRBD1; clone size: few; J gene: TRBJ2-7; CDR3 length: 13; V gene: TRBV29-1; CDR3 DNA: TGCAGCGTTGGACAGGGGAGCTCCTACGAGCAGTACTTC; CDR3 protein: CSVGQGSSYEQYF
D gene: NA; clone size: NA; J gene: TRBJ2-6; CDR3 length: 13; V gene: TRBV29-1; CDR3 DNA: TGCAGCGTTGTTGTACCTGGGGCCAACGTCCTGACTTTC; CDR3 protein: CSVVVPGANVLTF
D gene: NA; clone size: NA; J gene: TRBJ2-5; CDR3 length: 12; V gene: TRBV30; CDR3 DNA: TGTGCCTGGAGTGGGCTCGTCCTAACCCAGTACTTC; CDR3 protein: CAWSGLVLTQYF
D gene: NA; clone size: NA; J gene: TRBJ1-2; CDR3 length: 15; V gene: TRBV5-5; CDR3 DNA: TGTGCCAGCAGCTTGTCCCCAGGGGTTGACCAGGGCTACACCTTC; CDR3 protein: CASSLSPGVDQGYTF
D gene: TRBD1; clone size: NA; J gene: TRBJ2-3; CDR3 length: 15; V gene: TRBV7-8; CDR3 DNA: TGTGCCAGCAGCTTTCAACGGACAGGGGCAGATACGCAGTATTTT; CDR3 protein: CASSFQRTGADTQYF
D gene: NA; clone size: NA; J gene: TRBJ1-6; CDR3 length: 15; V gene: TRBV6-6; CDR3 DNA: TGTGCCAGCAGTTACACCGTGGGGGGGCGTTCACCCCTCCACTTT; CDR3 protein: CASSYTVGGRSPLHF
D gene: NA; clone size: few; J gene: TRBJ2-1; CDR3 length: 18; V gene: TRBV7-9; CDR3 DNA: TGTGCCAGCAGCCCCCGGGCGGGCGGGGGCCCCTCCTACAATGAGCAGTTCTTC; CDR3 protein: CASSPRAGGGPSYNEQFF
D gene: NA; clone size: few; J gene: TRBJ2-5; CDR3 length: 15; V gene: TRBV7-9; CDR3 DNA: TGTGCCAGCAGCTACAGGGTCCTGGGGCAAGAGACCCAGTACTTC; CDR3 protein: CASSYRVLGQETQYF
D gene: NA; clone size: NA; J gene: TRBJ2-7; CDR3 length: 14; V gene: TRBV5-1; CDR3 DNA: TGCGCCAGCGCCGCGGACCCGGGGCTACCCGAGCAGTACTTC; CDR3 protein: CASAADPGLPEQYF
D gene: NA; clone size: NA; J gene: TRBJ1-2; CDR3 length: 15; V gene: TRBV4-1; CDR3 DNA: TGCGCCAGCAGCCAAGAAGCGAGGGAACGGGATGGCTACACCTTC; CDR3 protein: CASSQEARERDGYTF
D gene: NA; clone size: NA; J gene: TRBJ1-2; CDR3 length: 13; V gene: TRBV6-6; CDR3 DNA: TGTGCCAGCAGTCCCGAATGGACAGTCGGCTACACCTTC; CDR3 protein: CASSPEWTVGYTF
D gene: NA; clone size: NA; J gene: TRBJ1-1; CDR3 length: 13; V gene: TRBV7-6; CDR3 DNA: TGTGCCAGCAGCTTAGGGGCAGCTAAAGAAGCTTTCTTT; CDR3 protein: CASSLGAAKEAFF
D gene: NA; clone size: few; J gene: TRBJ1-1; CDR3 length: 13; V gene: TRBV29-1; CDR3 DNA: TGCAGCGTTGAAAATACCTTGAACACTGAAGCTTTCTTT; CDR3 protein: CSVENTLNTEAFF
D gene: TRBD2; clone size: NA; J gene: TRBJ2-7; CDR3 length: 15; V gene: TRBV30; CDR3 DNA: TGTGCCTGGAGTTTGAGCGGGGGCCATATCTACGAGCAGTACTTC; CDR3 protein: CAWSLSGGHIYEQYF
D gene: NA; clone size: NA; J gene: TRBJ1-2; CDR3 length: 14; V gene: TRBV30; CDR3 DNA: TGTGCCTGGAGTGGCAGCTATCGTAACTATGGCTACACCTTC; CDR3 protein: CAWSGSYRNYGYTF
D gene: NA; clone size: NA; J gene: TRBJ1-5; CDR3 length: 13; V gene: TRBV5-1; CDR3 DNA: TGCGCCAGCAGCTTGGACGCAAATCAGCCCCAGCATTTT; CDR3 protein: CASSLDANQPQHF
D gene: TRBD1; clone size: NA; J gene: TRBJ2-3; CDR3 length: 16; V gene: TRBV4-3; CDR3 DNA: TGCGCCAGCAGCCAAGCGTGGGGACAGCGCACAGATACGCAGTATTTT; CDR3 protein: CASSQAWGQRTDTQYF
D gene: TRBD2; clone size: NA; J gene: TRBJ2-1; CDR3 length: 15; V gene: TRBV29-1; CDR3 DNA: TGCAGCGTTGATCATCCTAGCGGGGGGGTCTATGAGCAGTTCTTC; CDR3 protein: CSVDHPSGGVYEQFF
D gene: NA; clone size: NA; J gene: TRBJ2-3; CDR3 length: 12; V gene: TRBV29-1; CDR3 DNA: TGCAGCGTTGCCAGGGTGGAAGATACGCAGTATTTT; CDR3 protein: CSVARVEDTQYF
D gene: NA; clone size: once; J gene: TRBJ1-1; CDR3 length: 11; V gene: TRBV20-1; CDR3 DNA: TGCAGTGCCCGTGCGGACACTGAAGCTTTCTTT; CDR3 protein: CSARADTEAFF
D gene: TRBD1; clone size: NA; J gene: TRBJ1-2; CDR3 length: 13; V gene: TRBV10-3; CDR3 DNA: TGTGCCATCAGTCCGGGACAGGCCTATGGCTACACCTTC; CDR3 protein: CAISPGQAYGYTF
D gene: NA; clone size: NA; J gene: TRBJ2-2; CDR3 length: 12; V gene: TRBV6-5; CDR3 DNA: TGTGCCAGCAGATTCCAGACCGGGGAGCTGTTTTTT; CDR3 protein: CASRFQTGELFF
D gene: TRBD1; clone size: NA; J gene: TRBJ2-3; CDR3 length: 13; V gene: TRBV30; CDR3 DNA: TGTGCCTGGGAGACAGGGAACACAGATACGCAGTATTTT; CDR3 protein: CAWETGNTDTQYF
D gene: NA; clone size: NA; J gene: TRBJ2-6; CDR3 length: 12; V gene: TRBV5-1; CDR3 DNA: TGCGCCAGCTCGGAAGGGGCCAACGTCCTGACTTTC; CDR3 protein: CASSEGANVLTF
D gene: NA; clone size: NA; J gene: TRBJ2-7; CDR3 length: 14; V gene: TRBV7-2; CDR3 DNA: TGTGCCAGCAGCTTAGTAGTTAGTGTCCCCGAGCAGTACTTC; CDR3 protein: CASSLVVSVPEQYF
D gene: NA; clone size: NA; J gene: TRBJ1-3; CDR3 length: 14; V gene: TRBV6-5; CDR3 DNA: TGTGCCAGCAGCTCGGACAACTCTGGAAACACCATATATTTT; CDR3 protein: CASSSDNSGNTIYF
D gene: NA; clone size: NA; J gene: TRBJ1-5; CDR3 length: 17; V gene: TRBV18; CDR3 DNA: TGTGCCAGCTCACCACCCGGCCGGTCCACCGGGCATCAGCCCCAGCATTTT; CDR3 protein: CASSPPGRSTGHQPQHF
D gene: NA; clone size: NA; J gene: TRBJ1-6; CDR3 length: 15; V gene: TRBV7-9; CDR3 DNA: TGTGCCAGCAGCTTAGGGCAGAACAGTAATTCACCCCTCCACTTT; CDR3 protein: CASSLGQNSNSPLHF
D gene: TRBD2; clone size: NA; J gene: TRBJ2-4; CDR3 length: 16; V gene: TRBV5-1; CDR3 DNA: TGCGCCAGCAAGACAGGGACTAGCGGGTCCAAAAACATTCAGTACTTC; CDR3 protein: CASKTGTSGSKNIQYF